The entry that follows covers one T cell receptor beta chain sequence. The antigen is undetermined. This CDR3 has 19 amino acids. V lost 2 bases and J 3 bases, leaving 23 bases between the germline ends. The germline V gene encodes CDR1 MNHEY and CDR2 SVGAGI. The data derive from a study of molecular identifiers for immune sequencing clone quantification. Notes on the study in general: Barcodes shared by identical TCR molecules could lead to underestimated sizes of highly expanded clones. Clones above 20 RNA copies held over 98% of effector molecules, under 1% in naive cells.

It was from about 21,000 to 970,000 sorted cells, with 10%, 30% or 50% RNA, that naive CD8 libraries came. Methods described previously, with TCR primers listed, were used for bulk TCR libraries. TCRdb re-derived calls from the PCR reads in MiXCR, one entry per CDR3 protein. The data contain approximately 90,000 distinct CDR3 sequences, 20% to 25% of them singletons. This clonotype was sampled from a human donor in good health. Some libraries in this study had Jurkat cell RNA spiked in. This chain joins TRBV6-5 and TRBJ2-1; no clear D. Sequencing used naive CD8+ T cells from blood, with Jurkat cell RNA spiked in. Specified subset: FACS-sorted CD8+CD4-CCR7+CD45RA+ naive T cells. The CDR3 coding sequence is TGTGCCAGCAGTTACCCCGAGGTTCGTCCTCGTTTAGTCTACAATGAGCAGTTCTTC. It specifies CASSYPEVRPRLVYNEQFF.